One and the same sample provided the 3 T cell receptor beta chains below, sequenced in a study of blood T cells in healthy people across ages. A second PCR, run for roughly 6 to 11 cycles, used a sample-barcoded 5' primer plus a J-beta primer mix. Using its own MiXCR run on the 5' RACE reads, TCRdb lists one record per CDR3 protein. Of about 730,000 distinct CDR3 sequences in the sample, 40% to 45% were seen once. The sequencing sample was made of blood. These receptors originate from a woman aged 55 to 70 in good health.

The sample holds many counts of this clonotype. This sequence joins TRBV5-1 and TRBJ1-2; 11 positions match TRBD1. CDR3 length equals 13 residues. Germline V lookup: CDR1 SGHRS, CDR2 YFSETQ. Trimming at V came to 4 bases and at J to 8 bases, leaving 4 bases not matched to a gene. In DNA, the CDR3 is TGCGCCAGCAGCCTGGGACAGGGGGAGGGCTACACCTTC. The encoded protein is CASSLGQGEGYTF.

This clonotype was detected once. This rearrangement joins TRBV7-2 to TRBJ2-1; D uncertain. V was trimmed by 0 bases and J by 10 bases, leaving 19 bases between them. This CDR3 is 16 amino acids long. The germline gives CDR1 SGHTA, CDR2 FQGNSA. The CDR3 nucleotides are TGTGCCAGCAGCTTAGCACTCGGGTCCGTCTCCTACGAGCAGTTCTTC. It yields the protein CASSLALGSVSYEQFF.

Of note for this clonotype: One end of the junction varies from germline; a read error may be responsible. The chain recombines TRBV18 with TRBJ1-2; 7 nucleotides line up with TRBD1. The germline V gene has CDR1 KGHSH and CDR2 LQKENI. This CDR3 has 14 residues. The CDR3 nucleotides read TGTGCCGGCTCACAGGGACAGTCCGTCGGTGGCTACACCTTC. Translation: CAGSQGQSVGGYTF.